A single sample gave rise to the 12 T cell receptor beta chains below, sequenced in a study of T cells in localized non-small cell lung cancer. Clones were sequenced by immunoSEQ multiplex PCR, and TCRdb holds only the in-frame ones, with some missing. The data show about 30,000 clones, about 90% seen once. Sequenced material: PBMCs, taken before any cancer treatment. The receptors were gathered from a man aged 35 to 69 with stage II lung adenocarcinoma.

CDR3 loop: CASSQVNEKLFF. The CDR3 nucleotides are TGTGCCAGCAGTCAGGTTAATGAAAAACTGTTTTTT. The gene calls are TRBV25-1 and TRBJ1-4; D remains ambiguous. The CDR3 totals 12 residues. Deletions cut 5 bases from V and 4 bases from J, with 5 bases between. In germline, CDR1 is MGHDK, CDR2 SYGVNS.

The V gene is TRBV11-2, the J gene TRBJ2-5; 8 positions agree with TRBD2. CDR1 SGHAT and CDR2 FQNNGV come from the germline V gene. J was trimmed by 3 bases and V by 3 bases; bases with no gene match: 6. The CDR3 covers 15 residues. The CDR3 DNA is TGTGCCAGCAGCTTGCGGGGGGACGCGGAAGAGACCCAGTACTTC. Protein sequence: CASSLRGDAEETQYF.

This clone was picked up one time. Relative to the germline gene, one junction end is altered; a read error may explain this. The V and J genes are TRBV7-3 and TRBJ2-6, with D unclear. This CDR3 has 12 residues. Germline V CDR1 and CDR2: SGHTA, FQGTGA. As DNA, the CDR3 is TGTGCCAGCAGCACCAGGACGTCCCCTCTGGCTTTC. This codes for CASSTRTSPLAF.

V and J are TRBV27 and TRBJ1-5; maybe TRBD1 (5 bases). The CDR3 loop spans 16 amino acids. Germline assignment: CDR1 MNHEY and CDR2 SMNVEV (reference sequence). Trimming removed 5 bases at V and 3 bases at J, with 17 bases between. The DNA for the CDR3 is TGTGCCAGCAGTCCTAACCCTTGGGGGAACAATCAGCCCCAGCATTTT. Residues: CASSPNPWGNNQPQHF.

This clone was seen once. The chain couples TRBV10-2 to TRBJ1-5, with a possible D match to TRBD1 (5 bases). The germline V gene encodes CDR1 WSHSY and CDR2 SAAADI. The ends were cut back, 6 bases at V and 5 bases at J, with 23 bases in the middle. CDR3 size: 17 residues. The CDR3, as DNA: TGCGCCAGCAGCGATGCCAAATCCCGGGACCTACATCAGCCCCAGCATTTT. It specifies CASSDAKSRDLHQPQHF.

The chain joins TRBV5-1 to TRBJ2-2, with TRBD1 identical over 9 bases. The V gene end was trimmed by 7 bases and the J gene end by 5 bases; junction bases not matched to a gene: 9. The CDR3 runs to 15 residues. From germline, CDR1 is SGHRS and CDR2 YFSETQ. This chain's CDR3 is CASGTGTGKTGELFF. CDR3 nucleotide sequence: TGCGCCAGCGGCACAGGGACAGGGAAAACCGGGGAGCTGTTTTTT.

The V call is TRBV4-1, the J call TRBJ2-7; weak D call: TRBD1 (5 bases). Per germline, CDR1 MGHRA and CDR2 YSYEKL. The CDR3 length is 15 residues. V was trimmed by 3 bases and J by 5 bases, leaving 17 bases between them. For the CDR3, the DNA is TGCGCCAGCAGCCAGGCACTTTATACACAGGACGAGCAGTACTTC. Its translation is CASSQALYTQDEQYF.

The rearrangement joins TRBV9 to TRBJ2-7; TRBD2 agrees at 7 bases. The germline gives CDR1 SGDLS, CDR2 YYNGEE. The J segment lost 3 bases and the V segment lost 4 bases, leaving 10 bases of the junction unmatched. This CDR3 comprises 15 residues. The CDR3 region has the DNA TGTGCCAGCAGCTCCGATAGCGGGTCCTTCTACGAGCAGTACTTC. This translates into CASSSDSGSFYEQYF.

The chain combines TRBV19 with TRBJ2-1; possible D gene TRBD2, 5 bases. Germline lookup yields CDR1 LNHDA and CDR2 SQIVND (reference sequence). The CDR3 runs to 14 residues. The germline V and J ends were trimmed by 7 bases and 5 bases, with 15 bases remaining between them. Here the CDR3 reads CASNEGGQNNEQFF. Here the CDR3 DNA reads TGTGCCAGTAATGAGGGCGGGCAAAACAATGAGCAGTTCTTC. The entire variable domain, with the rest obtained from reference TRBV19 and TRBJ2-1, is as follows: DGGITQSPKYLFRKEGQNVTLSCEQNLNHDAMYWYRQDPGQGLRLIYYSQIVNDFQKGDIAEGYSVSREKKESFPLTVTSAQKNPTAFYLCASNEGGQNNEQFFGPGTRLTVL.

The chain joins TRBV7-2 to TRBJ2-7; the match to TRBD1 covers 8 bases. The CDR3 is 15 residues long. V gave up 6 bases and J gave up 3 bases; unmatched junction bases: 10. Germline V lookup: CDR1 SGHTA, CDR2 FQGNSA. Here the CDR3 reads CASRADRGESYEQYF. CDR3 in DNA: TGTGCCAGCAGAGCTGACAGGGGCGAAAGCTACGAGCAGTACTTC.

The chain recombines TRBV4-3 with TRBJ2-1, with 8 bases identical to TRBD2. The germline CDR1 and CDR2 sequences are LGHNA and YSLEER. The CDR3 extends over 18 amino acids. After removal of 1 base from V and 6 bases from J, the junction contained 14 bases not matched to a gene. The CDR3 reads CASSQGLQELAASNEQFF. CDR3 sequence (DNA): TGCGCCAGCAGCCAAGGACTACAGGAACTAGCGGCCTCCAATGAGCAGTTCTTC.

The chain carries TRBV5-1 and TRBJ2-7; 11 nucleotides align to TRBD2. This CDR3 contains 14 residues. The germline gives CDR1 SGHRS, CDR2 YFSETQ. Trimming took 4 bases from V and 4 from J; bases not matched to a gene: 4. CDR3 amino acids: CASSPRTSGYEQYF. CDR3 bases: TGCGCCAGCAGCCCTAGGACTAGCGGGTACGAGCAGTACTTC.